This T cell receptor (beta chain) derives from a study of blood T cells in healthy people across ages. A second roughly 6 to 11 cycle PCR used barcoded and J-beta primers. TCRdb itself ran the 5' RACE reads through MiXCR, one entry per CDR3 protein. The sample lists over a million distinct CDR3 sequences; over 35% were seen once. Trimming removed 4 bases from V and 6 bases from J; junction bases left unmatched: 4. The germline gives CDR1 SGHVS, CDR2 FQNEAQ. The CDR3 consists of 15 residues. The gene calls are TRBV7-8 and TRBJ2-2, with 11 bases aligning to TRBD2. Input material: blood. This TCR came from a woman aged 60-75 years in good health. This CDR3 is CASSSTSGTAGELFF. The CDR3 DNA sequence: TGTGCCAGCAGCTCGACTAGCGGGACGGCCGGGGAGCTGTTTTTT.